This T cell receptor (beta chain) is drawn from a study of radiation and T cells in renal cell carcinoma. The protocol was immunoSEQ multiplex PCR, while the TCRdb copy is restricted to in-frame clones and leaves out a portion. Counted here are roughly 100,000 clones, about 79% occurring once; the ten biggest clones make up 6% to 9%. Time point: blood 4 weeks post-SBRT, at nephrectomy. Sample treatment: 15 Gy SBRT to primary tumor, nephrectomy 4 weeks later. Serial blood draws occurred at baseline and 2 and 4 weeks post-SBRT. The CDR3 spans 11 residues. Looked up from germline, CDR1 is MNHNS and CDR2 is SASEGT. About this clone: One junction end disagrees with the germline gene, perhaps due to a read error.

V and J are TRBV6-1 and TRBJ1-5, with unresolved D. The TCR was taken from a man between 60 and 75 years old with renal cell carcinoma. The input for sequencing was blood, taken from a patient whose treatment included radiotherapy and nephrectomy. DNA for the CDR3: TGTGCCAGCAGTGAACGAGGCGGCCTGGATTTT. Translated, it gives CASSERGGLDF.